This T cell receptor beta chain was identified during a study of blood T cell repertoires in COVID-19. V lost 3 bases to trimming and J lost 5 bases; unmatched junction nucleotides: 4. This CDR3 is built from 13 residues. Looked up from germline, CDR1 is SNHLY and CDR2 is FYNNEI. The assay was immunoSEQ multiplex PCR, and TCRdb's table has in-frame clones only and misses some. Of about 52,000 clones in the sample, less than 95% were seen once. The sequencing sample was made of peripheral blood. The TCR sequence derives from a human donor in a cohort sampled during active COVID-19. This chain uses TRBV2 with TRBJ2-7; TRBD1 aligns across 7 bases. The CDR3 spells CASSETGNHEQYF. As DNA, the CDR3 is TGTGCCAGCAGTGAGACAGGGAACCACGAGCAGTACTTC.